Below are 21 T cell receptor beta chains sequenced from a single sample in a study of CD8 T cells in ankylosing spondylitis. Their antigens are not known. General observations from the study: What appeared characteristic of ankylosing spondylitis blood was a TCR beta motif of 7 or 8 highly homologous variants.

TCRdb ran MiXCR on the 5' RACE reads and lists one entry per CDR3 protein. The repertoire includes a few hundred thousand distinct CDR3 sequences, approximately 20% of them detected once, and roughly 16% sits in the top ten. Sequenced sample: blood, either unsorted or a sorted T cell fraction (not recorded which). Source of these receptors: a male donor with ankylosing spondylitis.

V usage is TRBV27 and J usage is TRBJ2-3; D may be TRBD1 (6 bases). The length of the CDR3 is 15 residues. The germline V gene encodes CDR1 MNHEY and CDR2 SMNVEV (reference sequence). Trimming removed 4 bases at V and 2 bases at J, with 13 bases between. CDR3 nucleotides: TGTGCCAGCAGTTCTTTCCAGGGGAACACAGATACGCAGTATTTT. Protein: CASSSFQGNTDTQYF.

The genes are TRBV10-3 and TRBJ1-1, with a weak D call TRBD1 (6 bases). The V end lost 8 bases, the J end lost 0 bases, and 7 bases lay between the germline ends. The CDR3 extends over 12 amino acids. The germline CDR1 and CDR2 sequences are ENHRY and SYGVKD. CDR3 region: CAISGVNTEAFF. DNA of the CDR3: TGTGCCATCTCAGGGGTGAACACTGAAGCTTTCTTT.

The V call is TRBV3-1, the J call TRBJ2-7; tentative D call: TRBD2 (5 bases). Trimming cost V 5 bases and J 3 bases, with 11 bases left between them. Germline CDR1 and CDR2: LGHDT and YNNKEL (reference sequence). CDR3 length equals 13 residues. The CDR3 reads CASSSTIHYEQYF. CDR3 sequence (DNA): TGTGCCAGCAGCTCGACTATCCACTACGAGCAGTACTTC.

This CDR3 is CASSLVDSFYGYTF. The CDR3 nucleotides read TGCGCCAGCAGCTTGGTGGACAGCTTCTATGGCTACACCTTC. The chain joins TRBV5-1 to TRBJ1-2, with D maybe TRBD1 (6 bases). Looked up from germline, CDR1 is SGHRS and CDR2 is YFSETQ. The CDR3 totals 14 residues. Trimming stripped 0 bases from V and 4 bases from J, with 10 bases between.

This clonotype was found a few times. This chain uses TRBV28 with TRBJ1-1, with D possibly TRBD1 on 5 matching bases. The CDR3 consists of 14 residues. Germline V gives CDR1 MDHEN, CDR2 SYDVKM. V lost 3 bases to trimming and J lost 3 bases, with 11 bases between them. The CDR3 coding sequence is TGTGCCAGCAGTTTTAGGGCCAGGGACACTGAAGCTTTCTTT. Encoded protein: CASSFRARDTEAFF.

This clonotype was seen a few times. The chain is built from TRBV20-1 and TRBJ2-7, with TRBD2 identical over 13 bases. The CDR3 extends over 18 amino acids. The junction had 13 bases not matched to a gene; V was cut back by 5 bases and J by 0 bases. Germline V gives CDR1 DFQATT, CDR2 SNEGSKA (reference sequence). CDR3 loop: CSARSAGTSGASSYEQYF. The CDR3 nucleotides are TGCAGTGCTCGATCTGCCGGGACTAGCGGGGCAAGCTCCTACGAGCAGTACTTC.

This clonotype was counted between two and nine times. The V gene is TRBV11-2, the J gene TRBJ2-7, with TRBD1 identical over 9 bases. The germline CDR1 and CDR2 sequences are SGHAT and FQNNGV. Unmatched junction bases numbered 16, after V lost 5 bases and J lost 2 bases. The CDR3 totals 18 residues. The CDR3 sequence: CASSHVGTGLLGTYEQYF. The CDR3 coding sequence is TGTGCCAGCAGCCACGTAGGGACAGGGCTCTTAGGAACCTACGAGCAGTACTTC.

This chain uses TRBV7-6 with TRBJ2-3; TRBD2 matches 7 bases. The CDR3 spans 18 residues. V trimming: 5 bases; J trimming: 5 bases; junction bases outside the gene matches: 19. The germline V gene has CDR1 SGHVS and CDR2 FNYEAQ. The CDR3 nucleotides read TGTGCCAGCAGCCCGTTAATAGGGGCTAGCGGAGCCGTAGATACGCAGTATTTT. Protein sequence: CASSPLIGASGAVDTQYF. Looking up the rest from reference TRBV7-6 and TRBJ2-3 gives the full variable domain: GAGVSQSPRYKVTKRGQDVALRCDPISGHVSLYWYRQALGQGPEFLTYFNYEAQQDKSGLPNDRFSAERPEGSISTLTIQRTEQRDSAMYRCASSPLIGASGAVDTQYFGPGTRLTVL.

This clonotype was observed a few times. The chain uses TRBV4-3 and TRBJ2-1; the D is unclear. V gave up 0 bases and J gave up 9 bases, with 9 bases separating them. Germline CDR1 reads LGHNA; CDR2 reads YSLEER. This CDR3 contains 13 residues. As DNA, the CDR3 is TGCGCCAGCAGCCAAGATTCCAGCAGTGAGCAGTTCTTC. Its translation is CASSQDSSSEQFF.

This clonotype was observed a handful of times. The chain couples TRBV6-1 to TRBJ2-3, with TRBD2 identical over 8 bases. The CDR3 has 17 amino acids. With V trimmed by 6 bases and J by 0 bases, 11 bases remained unmatched. Per the germline V gene, CDR1 is MNHNS and CDR2 is SASEGT. The CDR3 here is CASRGLAGLSSTDTQYF. The CDR3, as DNA: TGTGCCAGCAGGGGGCTAGCGGGCCTCTCTAGCACAGATACGCAGTATTTT.

This clonotype was detected a few times. The chain couples TRBV5-1 to TRBJ1-3, with 8 bases lining up with TRBD1. J lost 8 bases, V lost 3 bases, and 7 bases had no gene match. Germline V gene lookup returns CDR1 SGHRS and CDR2 YFSETQ. The CDR3 contains 14 residues. Written as DNA, the CDR3 is TGCGCCAGCAGCTGGACAGGGCAAGGGGACACCATATATTTT. Its translation is CASSWTGQGDTIYF.

In this sample, this clonotype turned up a few times. The chain combines TRBV3-1 with TRBJ2-3, with unresolved D. Germline loops: CDR1 LGHDT, CDR2 YNNKEL (reference sequence). The V end lost 2 bases, the J end lost 0 bases, and 12 bases lay between the germline ends. The CDR3 sequence is 16 residues long. CDR3 bases: TGTGCCAGCAGCCAACTCGCAGGTTTGAGCACAGATACGCAGTATTTT. Protein: CASSQLAGLSTDTQYF.

The chain employs TRBV10-1 and TRBJ2-5, with 12 bases identical to TRBD2. The CDR3 contains 15 residues. The germline V gene has CDR1 WNHNN and CDR2 SYGVQD (reference sequence). With V trimmed by 5 bases and J by 5 bases, 6 bases remained unmatched. CDR3 sequence: CASSSTSGSPETQYF. DNA of the CDR3: TGCGCCAGCAGTTCGACTAGCGGGAGTCCCGAGACCCAGTACTTC.

This clonotype has a handful of counts. This chain links TRBV20-1 with TRBJ2-1; 7 positions match TRBD2. The CDR3 sequence is 15 residues long. With V trimmed by 6 bases and J by 0 bases, 8 bases remained unmatched. Germline V lookup: CDR1 DFQATT, CDR2 SNEGSKA (reference sequence). CDR3 protein: CSARPGLSSYNEQFF. For the CDR3, the DNA is TGCAGTGCCCGACCGGGACTAAGCTCCTACAATGAGCAGTTCTTC.

This clonotype was observed a handful of times. The rearrangement uses TRBV18 and TRBJ1-1, with TRBD1 matching over 8 bases. Germline assignment: CDR1 KGHSH and CDR2 LQKENI. Germline trimming cut 4 bases from V and 3 bases from J; bases unmatched to any gene: 4. The CDR3 is 14 residues long. In DNA form, the CDR3 reads TGTGCCAGCTCACTCCAACAGGGGGACACTGAAGCTTTCTTT. Amino acid sequence: CASSLQQGDTEAFF.

This clonotype was recorded a few times. The V and J genes are TRBV25-1 and TRBJ2-7; possibly TRBD1 for D (6 bases). CDR3 length: 13 amino acids. V was clipped by 3 bases and J by 6 bases, with 12 bases between them. Per the germline V gene, CDR1 is MGHDK and CDR2 is SYGVNS. The CDR3 region is CASSDHRTAEQYF. Here the CDR3 DNA reads TGTGCCAGCAGTGATCACCGGACAGCCGAGCAGTACTTC.

The chain is built from TRBV5-1 and TRBJ1-1; D possibly corresponds to TRBD1 (5 bases). CDR1 and CDR2 from the germline V gene are SGHRS and YFSETQ. V lost 0 bases, J lost 6 bases, and 12 bases lay in between. The CDR3 contains 14 residues. In DNA form, the CDR3 reads TGCGCCAGCAGCTTGGAAGGTGGGGCAGCTGAAGCTTTCTTT. Protein: CASSLEGGAAEAFF.

V and J are TRBV20-1 and TRBJ2-2, with D maybe TRBD1 (6 bases). The germline V gene has CDR1 DFQATT and CDR2 SNEGSKA (reference sequence). V lost 0 bases, J lost 0 bases, and 14 bases lay in between. The CDR3 covers 17 residues. CDR3 amino acids: CSARDDGRQANTGELFF. CDR3 in DNA: TGCAGTGCTAGAGATGATGGAAGACAGGCGAACACCGGGGAGCTGTTTTTT.

The chain uses TRBV20-1 and TRBJ2-7, with 10 bases lining up with TRBD1. The germline V gene has CDR1 DFQATT and CDR2 SNEGSKA (reference sequence). The CDR3 consists of 13 residues. The J segment lost 2 bases and the V segment lost 6 bases, leaving 4 bases of the junction unmatched. The CDR3 bases are TGCAGTGCAGGGGGACAGGGGACCTACGAGCAGTACTTC. This translates into CSAGGQGTYEQYF.

This clonotype was observed a few times. The genes are TRBV7-9 and TRBJ2-7; 10 positions match TRBD2. CDR1 and CDR2 (germline): SEHNR, FQNEAQ (reference sequence). This CDR3 has 14 amino acids. V gave up 5 bases and J gave up 3 bases; unmatched junction bases: 4. The CDR3: CASSRGTSDYEQYF. In DNA form, the CDR3 reads TGTGCCAGCAGCCGCGGGACTAGCGACTACGAGCAGTACTTC.

This clonotype was seen ten or more times. The chain recombines TRBV29-1 with TRBJ1-1, with 12 bases identical to TRBD1. This CDR3 has 16 amino acids. V lost 4 bases, J lost 0 bases, and 6 bases stayed unmatched. Germline V lookup: CDR1 SQVTM, CDR2 ANQGSEA. This CDR3 reads CSVVRDRGQMNTEAFF. In DNA form, the CDR3 reads TGCAGCGTTGTTCGGGACAGGGGGCAGATGAACACTGAAGCTTTCTTT.